This T cell receptor (beta chain) was found in a study of CD8+ T cells in alopecia areata (dated by TCRdb to 2016 to 2019). Broadly, across the study: Treated patients were enrolled in an open-label pilot trial of oral tofacitinib at 5 to 10 mg twice daily for moderate-to-severe alopecia areata. RNA came from the PAXgene miRNA kit for fixed scalp, the miRNeasy kit for PBMCs, and the RNeasy kit for mouse skin. Scalp tissue and sorted CD4+ and CD8+ peripheral blood T cells from patchy and totalis/universalis alopecia areata patients and from healthy controls were covered by human TCRbeta sequencing. Biopsies were taken from tofacitinib-treated patients at baseline and at 4 and 24 weeks of treatment, and a later scalp biopsy was taken in several of the tofacitinib-treated patients. Clonality in the scalp was compared among normal scalp (n=4), patchy alopecia areata scalp (n=8), and alopecia totalis/universalis scalp (n=8). The study used high-throughput TCRbeta sequencing to examine T cell clonal expansion in alopecia areata, in both the C3H/HeJ mouse model and human patients. immunoSEQ multiplex PCR using 35 Vbeta forward primers and 13 Jbeta reverse primers was used to amplify TCRbeta CDR3 regions. Tofacitinib was given for 6 to 18 months, followed by 6 months of follow-up off drug to assess delayed response and recurrence.

On this clone itself: The specificity of this receptor is unknown. No much larger clonotype is one base removed from it; base qualities were not supplied.

Library generation was performed with the immunoSEQ multiplex PCR assay. RNA was extracted from all samples and reverse transcribed into cDNA, which served as template for TCR sequencing. SuperScript III was used to make first-strand cDNA, primed with a 2:1 mix of oligo-dT and random hexamers. A synthetic immune receptor repertoire was used to measure amplification bias, and any remaining bias was corrected computationally. Per the authors' processing: Raw reads were preprocessed to remove errors, and CDR3 was defined by IMGT conventions from the conserved cysteine to phenylalanine. To get clonality, Shannon entropy was normalized by log2 of the number of productive unique TCRs and the result was subtracted from 1. Whether each scalp clone was CD4 or CD8 was inferred by checking scalp TCRbeta sequences against the CD4 and CD8 repertoires from sorted blood. As stored in TCRdb, this immuneACCESS dataset retains in-frame rearrangements with V and J assigned. A fraction of the clones does not appear; measured against another copy, unresolved V genes explain less than half of the discrepancy, and the remainder lacks a known reason. The V and J calls and clone size come from that table; D and trimming were worked out from the DNA. The sample table holds about 250,000 clones, of which less than 80% were seen once. The top ten clonotypes cover 1% to 1.5% of the sample.

The CDR1 and CDR2 encoded by the germline V gene are MNHEY and SVGAGI. From cysteine to phenylalanine, the CDR3 is 15 amino acids long. Only the CDR3 region is kept as DNA, spanning 45 bases read in frame from base 1. A distance of 10 bases separates the germline ends of V and J, which lose 4 bases and 0 bases respectively. Findings and caveats that apply to the study as a whole: Compared with normal scalp, lesional scalp, particularly in alopecia totalis/universalis, had higher clonality and more expanded CD8+ clones, which suggests antigenic drive. Unlike mouse skin, which is dominated by gammadelta T cells, normal human skin has resident alphabeta T cells that are also sequenced, and this complicates analysis of the scalp TCR repertoire. Shared TCR sequences between patients were less evident than in mice, which may be partly attributable to HLA diversity in the patient population.

The time point label for this specimen denotes: baseline before oral tofacitinib. Lesional scalp punch biopsies and peripheral blood were obtained from alopecia areata patients. PBMCs were separated by density centrifugation and stained for CD3, CD4 and CD8, after which CD4+ and CD8+ T cells were sorted on a FACSAria. The receptor was derived from a human donor with alopecia areata. Here the sequenced sample was CD4+ T cells sorted from blood, taken at week 0. The sequence links TRBV6-5 to TRBJ2-4, with TRBD1 tentatively as D gene (6 bases match). The DNA is as follows: TGTGCCAGCAGTTTACAGGGATCAGCCAAAAACATTCAGTACTTC. This yields the protein CASSLQGSAKNIQYF.